This TCR beta chain was recorded in a study of T cells after posttransplantation cyclophosphamide. The study, taken as a whole, reports: Later post-transplant blood repertoires were often dominated by donor CD8+ memory clones. After PTCy, TRB diversity resembled that of CNI/methotrexate controls. Tissue-infiltrating T cells from skin or gut overlapped little with blood T cells.

Data came from immunoSEQ multiplex PCR; TCRdb stores just in-frame clones and leaves some out. The sample has thousands of clones, roughly two thirds seen once. Busulfan-fludarabine conditioning, marrow transplant, and cyclophosphamide on days +3 and +4 were administered. This CDR3 is built from 14 residues. The germline V gene has CDR1 LNHDA and CDR2 SQIVND (reference sequence). Trimming removed 2 bases from V and 6 bases from J, with 14 bases in between. Worth noting for this clone: What it recognizes is unknown.

This receptor was taken from a female patient between 40 and 55 years old who received an allogeneic stem cell transplant from a related donor, was CMV-positive, and had no GVHD. Some T cells may be the graft donor's. The chain carries TRBV19 and TRBJ2-7, with a weak D call TRBD1 (6 bases). The sample was CD8+ T cells sorted from PBMCs, taken 1162 days after allogeneic stem cell transplant with posttransplant cyclophosphamide. Here the CDR3 reads CASSIREQGGEQYF. Written as DNA, the CDR3 is TGTGCCAGTAGTATAAGGGAACAGGGCGGCGAGCAGTACTTC. The whole variable domain, filled in from reference TRBV19 and TRBJ2-7, reads DGGITQSPKYLFRKEGQNVTLSCEQNLNHDAMYWYRQDPGQGLRLIYYSQIVNDFQKGDIAEGYSVSREKKESFPLTVTSAQKNPTAFYLCASSIREQGGEQYFGPGTRLTVT.